Below are 16 T cell receptor beta chains sequenced from a single sample in a study of T cell changes during pregnancy in multiple sclerosis. Clones were read by immunoSEQ multiplex PCR, and TCRdb kept only the in-frame ones, dropping some. Among tens of thousands of clones listed, over 80% were seen once. Sequences were derived from CD4+ T cells from peripheral blood mononuclear cells, sampled before pregnancy. These TCRs come from a female donor with multiple sclerosis, enrolled in a pregnancy study.

The rearrangement uses TRBV9 and TRBJ2-3; TRBD1 matches 8 bases. V was pared by 5 bases and J by 1 base, with 3 bases of the junction left unmatched. CDR1 SGDLS and CDR2 YYNGEE come from the germline V gene. The CDR3 consists of 14 residues. The DNA of the CDR3 is TGTGCCAGCAGTCAGGGGGCAGGCACAGATACGCAGTATTTT. Encoded protein: CASSQGAGTDTQYF.

In this sample, this clone turned up once. The V call is TRBV9, the J call TRBJ1-2; 7 bases are a match to TRBD1. The trim removed 4 bases at V and 7 bases at J, leaving 13 bases unmatched. The germline V gene has CDR1 SGDLS and CDR2 YYNGEE. This CDR3 spans 15 amino acids. The CDR3 DNA sequence: TGTGCCAGCAGCAGGGGAGCAGGGGGTATTACTGGCTACACCTTC. Residues: CASSRGAGGITGYTF.

V and J are TRBV19 and TRBJ1-4; D is possibly TRBD1 (5 bases). Trimming removed 4 bases at V and 3 bases at J, with 9 bases between. CDR3 length equals 14 residues. Per germline, CDR1 LNHDA and CDR2 SQIVND (reference sequence). DNA for the CDR3: TGTGCCAGTAGTAGACAGAGTTCTAATGAAAAACTGTTTTTT. Its protein product is CASSRQSSNEKLFF. The full variable domain, with the rest looked up from reference TRBV19 and TRBJ1-4, is DGGITQSPKYLFRKEGQNVTLSCEQNLNHDAMYWYRQDPGQGLRLIYYSQIVNDFQKGDIAEGYSVSREKKESFPLTVTSAQKNPTAFYLCASSRQSSNEKLFFGSGTQLSVL.

V usage is TRBV5-4 and J usage is TRBJ1-2, with D perhaps TRBD1 (6 bases). V was pared by 0 bases and J by 5 bases, with 11 bases between. In germline, CDR1 is SGHNT, CDR2 YYREEE (reference sequence). The CDR3 length is 14 residues. CDR3 nucleotide sequence: TGTGCCAGCAGCTTGGTACAGGGCCTTTATGGCTACACCTTC. It codes for CASSLVQGLYGYTF.

The chain combines TRBV6-5 with TRBJ1-5; TRBD1 matches 7 bases. The V and J ends lost 4 bases and 2 bases, in that order; junction bases with no gene match: 8. CDR3 length: 16 residues. Per germline, CDR1 MNHEY and CDR2 SVGAGI. The CDR3 nucleotides read TGTGCCAGCAGTTCAATTCAGGGGGTTGGCAATCAGCCCCAGCATTTT. The encoded protein is CASSSIQGVGNQPQHF.

The CDR3 sequence: CASSRDSLGGEGRGELFF. CDR3 nucleotides: TGTGCCAGCAGCCGAGATTCCCTCGGCGGGGAAGGTCGCGGGGAGCTGTTTTTT. V usage is TRBV7-3 and J usage is TRBJ2-2; D is possibly TRBD2 (6 bases). This CDR3 spans 18 amino acids. The V gene lost 5 bases and the J gene lost 7 bases, with 26 bases spanning the gap. In germline, CDR1 is SGHTA, CDR2 FQGTGA.

The rearrangement joins TRBV7-9 to TRBJ1-2; perhaps TRBD1 as D (6 bases). The CDR3 has 14 residues. Germline CDR1 SEHNR, CDR2 FQNEAQ (reference sequence). Trimming cost V 0 bases and J 6 bases, with 11 bases left between them. CDR3: CASSLARTAHGYTF. DNA for the CDR3: TGTGCCAGCAGCTTAGCTAGGACAGCTCATGGCTACACCTTC.

In this sample, this clone turned up a few times. The J gene is TRBJ1-2, the V gene TRBV5-1; 7 bases are a match to TRBD1. The CDR3 runs to 14 residues. Germline CDR1 and CDR2: SGHRS and YFSETQ. With V trimmed by 2 bases and J by 6 bases, 7 bases remained unmatched. The CDR3 region has the DNA TGCGCCAGCAGCTTAACAAGGGACAGCCATGGCTACACCTTC. Translation gives CASSLTRDSHGYTF.

V gene TRBV4-3 combines with J gene TRBJ2-5; possible D gene TRBD1, 5 bases. The germline V gene encodes CDR1 LGHNA and CDR2 YSLEER. V shed 1 base and J shed 4 bases, with 22 bases lying between them. CDR3 length: 18 amino acids. The CDR3 DNA is TGCGCCAGCAGCCAAGGACTCTCAGGGATCGGCTCAGGAGAGACCCAGTACTTC. Its protein product is CASSQGLSGIGSGETQYF.

This rearrangement joins TRBV6-1 to TRBJ1-2; 9 bases map to TRBD1. The CDR3 is 13 amino acids. Looked up from germline, CDR1 is MNHNS and CDR2 is SASEGT. J was trimmed by 4 bases and V by 6 bases; bases with no gene match: 3. The CDR3 protein is CASSTGGGYGYTF. CDR3 nucleotide sequence: TGTGCCAGCAGCACAGGGGGCGGCTATGGCTACACCTTC.

This chain links TRBV5-4 with TRBJ2-2, with unresolved D. Trimming stripped 4 bases from V and 1 base from J, with 11 bases between. Germline CDR1 and CDR2: SGHNT and YYREEE (reference sequence). The CDR3 is 15 residues long. CDR3 in amino acids: CASSLPTGNTGELFF. The CDR3 nucleotides are TGTGCCAGCAGCCTACCTACCGGGAACACCGGGGAGCTGTTTTTT.

The chain couples TRBV6-6 to TRBJ1-2; 10 bases map to TRBD1. V shed 6 bases, J shed 4 bases, and the junction held 11 bases outside the gene matches. The CDR3 consists of 16 residues. Germline CDR1 and CDR2: MNHNY and SVGAGI (reference sequence). CDR3 amino acids: CASSPSRDRGFYGYTF. The CDR3 nucleotides read TGTGCCAGCAGCCCCTCGAGGGACAGGGGATTCTATGGCTACACCTTC.

The rearrangement links TRBV7-2 to TRBJ2-1; D might be TRBD1 (6 bases). This CDR3 region has 15 residues. Trimming left V 2 bases short and J 7 bases short, with 15 bases between. In germline, CDR1 is SGHTA, CDR2 FQGNSA. CDR3 DNA sequence: TGTGCCAGCAGCTTATCCCCGACAGGCCCAAATGAGCAGTTCTTC. Translation gives CASSLSPTGPNEQFF.

The chain is built from TRBV6-5 and TRBJ1-2; D perhaps matches TRBD1 (5 bases). V was clipped by 2 bases and J by 0 bases, with 10 bases between them. Germline loops: CDR1 MNHEY, CDR2 SVGAGI. The CDR3 contains 15 residues. The CDR3: CASSYMGGANYGYTF. CDR3 in DNA: TGTGCCAGCAGTTACATGGGGGGAGCTAACTATGGCTACACCTTC.

The chain uses TRBV21-1 and TRBJ1-3; the D call TRBD1 from the table was never checked on the DNA. TRBV21-1 is labeled a pseudogene. This CDR3 comprises 18 residues. CDR3 loop: CASSVLPGQGFSGNTIYF. CDR3 DNA: TGTGCCAGCAGCGTCCTCCCGGGACAGGGCTTCTCTGGAAACACCATATATTTT.

This chain joins TRBV7-2 and TRBJ1-2; D is possibly TRBD1 (6 bases). V was pared by 0 bases and J by 0 bases, with 11 bases between. Germline loops: CDR1 SGHTA, CDR2 FQGNSA. There are 16 residues in the CDR3. The CDR3 coding sequence is TGTGCCAGCAGCTTAGCCGGGACACTCGCTAACTATGGCTACACCTTC. It codes for CASSLAGTLANYGYTF.